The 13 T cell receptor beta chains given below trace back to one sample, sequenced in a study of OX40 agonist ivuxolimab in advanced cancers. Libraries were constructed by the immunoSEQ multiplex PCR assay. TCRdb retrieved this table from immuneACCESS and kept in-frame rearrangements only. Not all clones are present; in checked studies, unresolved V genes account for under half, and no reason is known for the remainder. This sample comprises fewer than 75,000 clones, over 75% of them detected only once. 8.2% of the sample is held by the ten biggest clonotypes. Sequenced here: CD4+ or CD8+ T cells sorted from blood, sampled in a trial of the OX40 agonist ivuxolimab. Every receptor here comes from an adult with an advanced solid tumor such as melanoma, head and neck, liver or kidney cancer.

CDR3 DNA: TGTGCCAGCAGTTCCGCCTCTAGCTCGGGGGATTACTACGAGCAGTACTTC. Translation: CASSSASSSGDYYEQYF. This chain uses TRBV28 with TRBJ2-7; TRBD2 is a possible D gene (6 bases). The V end lost 4 bases, the J end lost 3 bases, and 22 bases lay between the germline ends. This CDR3 has 17 amino acids. From germline, CDR1 is MDHEN and CDR2 SYDVKM.

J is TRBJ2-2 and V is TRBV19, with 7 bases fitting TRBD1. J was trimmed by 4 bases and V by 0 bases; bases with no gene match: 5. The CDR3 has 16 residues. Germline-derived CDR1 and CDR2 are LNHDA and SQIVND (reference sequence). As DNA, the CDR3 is TGTGCCAGTAGTATAGATGAGGGGGCGAGCACCGGGGAGCTGTTTTTT. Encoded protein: CASSIDEGASTGELFF.

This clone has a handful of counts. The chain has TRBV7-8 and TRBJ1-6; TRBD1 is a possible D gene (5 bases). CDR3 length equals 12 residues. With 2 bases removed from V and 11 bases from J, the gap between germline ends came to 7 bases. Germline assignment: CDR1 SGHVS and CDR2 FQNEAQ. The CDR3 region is CASSLPGAPLHF. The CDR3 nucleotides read TGTGCCAGCAGCTTACCGGGGGCACCCCTCCACTTT. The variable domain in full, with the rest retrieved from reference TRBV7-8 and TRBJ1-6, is GAGVSQSPRYKVAKRGQDVALRCDPISGHVSLFWYQQALGQGPEFLTYFQNEAQLDKSGLPSDRFFAERPEGSVSTLKIQRTQQEDSAVYLCASSLPGAPLHFGNGTRLTVT.

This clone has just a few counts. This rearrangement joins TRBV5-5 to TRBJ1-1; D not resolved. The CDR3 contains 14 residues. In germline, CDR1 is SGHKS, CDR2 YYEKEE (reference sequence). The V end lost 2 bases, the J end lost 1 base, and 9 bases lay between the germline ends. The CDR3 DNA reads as TGTGCCAGCAGCTTTAATCCGTCGAACACTGAAGCTTTCTTT. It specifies CASSFNPSNTEAFF.

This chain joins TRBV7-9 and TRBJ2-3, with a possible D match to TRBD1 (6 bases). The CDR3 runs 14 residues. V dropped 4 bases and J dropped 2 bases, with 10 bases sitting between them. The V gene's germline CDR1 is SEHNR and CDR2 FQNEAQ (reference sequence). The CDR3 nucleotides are TGTGCCAGCAGCTCCGGACAGTCCACAGATACGCAGTATTTT. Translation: CASSSGQSTDTQYF.

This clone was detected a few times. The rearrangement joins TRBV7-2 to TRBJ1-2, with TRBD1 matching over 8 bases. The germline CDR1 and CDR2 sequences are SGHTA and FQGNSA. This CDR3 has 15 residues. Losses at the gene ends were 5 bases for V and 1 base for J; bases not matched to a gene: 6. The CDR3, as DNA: TGTGCCAGCAGCAACACAGGGGGTAATAACTATGGCTACACCTTC. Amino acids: CASSNTGGNNYGYTF.

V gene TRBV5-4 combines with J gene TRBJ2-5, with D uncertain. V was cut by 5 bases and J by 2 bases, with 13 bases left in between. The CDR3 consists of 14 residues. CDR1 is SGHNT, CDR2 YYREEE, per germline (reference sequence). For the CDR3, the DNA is TGTGCCAGCAGTAGGGAAACACCTCAAGAGACCCAGTACTTC. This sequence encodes CASSRETPQETQYF. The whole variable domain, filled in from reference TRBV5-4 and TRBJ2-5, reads ETGVTQSPTHLIKTRGQQVTLRCSSQSGHNTVSWYQQALGQGPQFIFQYYREEENGRGNFPPRFSGLQFPNYSSELNVNALELDDSALYLCASSRETPQETQYFGPGTRLLVL.

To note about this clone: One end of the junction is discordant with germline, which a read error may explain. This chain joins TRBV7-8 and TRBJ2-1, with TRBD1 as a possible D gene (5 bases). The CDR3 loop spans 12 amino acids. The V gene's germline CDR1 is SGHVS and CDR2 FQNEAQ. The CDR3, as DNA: TGTGCCAGCAGCTTAGCGGGGCAGGTGTTGATCTTC. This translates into CASSLAGQVLIF.

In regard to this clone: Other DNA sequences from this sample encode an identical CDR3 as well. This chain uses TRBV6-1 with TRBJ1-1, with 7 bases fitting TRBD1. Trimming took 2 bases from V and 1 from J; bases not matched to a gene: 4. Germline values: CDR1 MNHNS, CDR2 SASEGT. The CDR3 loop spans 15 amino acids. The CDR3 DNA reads TGTGCCAGCAGTGAACTTCGGGACAGGAACACTGAAGCTTTCTTT. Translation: CASSELRDRNTEAFF.

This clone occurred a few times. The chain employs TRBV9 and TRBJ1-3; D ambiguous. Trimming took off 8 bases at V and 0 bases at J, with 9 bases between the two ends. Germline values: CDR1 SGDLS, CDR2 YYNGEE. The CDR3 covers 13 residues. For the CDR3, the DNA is TGTGCCAGTGCCCGAAGCTCTGGAAACACCATATATTTT. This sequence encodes CASARSSGNTIYF. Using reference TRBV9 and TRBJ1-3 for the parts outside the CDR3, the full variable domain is DSGVTQTPKHLITATGQRVTLRCSPRSGDLSVYWYQQSLDQGLQFLIQYYNGEERAKGNILERFSAQQFPDLHSELNLSSLELGDSALYFCASARSSGNTIYFGEGSWLTVV.

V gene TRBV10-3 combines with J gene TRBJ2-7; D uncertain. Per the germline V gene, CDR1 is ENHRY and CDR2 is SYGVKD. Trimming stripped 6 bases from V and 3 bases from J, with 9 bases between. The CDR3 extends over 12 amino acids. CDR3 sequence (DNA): TGTGCCATCAGGACACCCAACTACGAGCAGTACTTC. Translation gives CAIRTPNYEQYF.

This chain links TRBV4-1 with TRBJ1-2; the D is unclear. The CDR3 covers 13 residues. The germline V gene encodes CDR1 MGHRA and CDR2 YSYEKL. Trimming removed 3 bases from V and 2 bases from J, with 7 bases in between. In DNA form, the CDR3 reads TGCGCCAGCAGCCAGAGGGAGAACTATGGCTACACCTTC. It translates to CASSQRENYGYTF.

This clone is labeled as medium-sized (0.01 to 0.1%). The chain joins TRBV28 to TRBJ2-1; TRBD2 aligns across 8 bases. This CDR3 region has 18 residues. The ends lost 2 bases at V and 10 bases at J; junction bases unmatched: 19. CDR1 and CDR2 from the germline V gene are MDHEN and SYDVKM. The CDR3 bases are TGTGCCAGCAGTTTAGTCGGGCCGAGCGGGAGACCCCAGGAGGAGCAGTTCTTC. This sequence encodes CASSLVGPSGRPQEEQFF.